This T cell receptor (beta chain) stems from a study of metastatic and nonmetastatic thyroid tumors (dated by TCRdb to 2020 to 2021). For the study in its entirety: Repertoires were compared across peripheral blood and tumor or nodule tissue samples from malignant and benign thyroid patients.

The library was produced with PCR. The instrument was an Illumina HiSeq 4000. High-throughput sequencing was used to profile the CDR3 region of the TCR beta-chain in every patient. As for the original processing: A classifier to discriminate distant-metastatic papillary thyroid cancer patients was built from CDR3 differences across clinicopathological groups. The Shannon index was used to measure repertoire diversity, and the Morisita-Horn index was used to measure how similar tumor and blood repertoires were. In-frame beta chains were kept once TCRdb had trimmed the public reads at Q25 with fastp and called clones with MiXCR. These V and J calls rely on TCRdb rather than the paper's analysis. This sample has 19,000 or so clones in its table, and approximately 30% of those were observed once. Approximately 21% of the sample rests with the top ten. Beyond this particular receptor, the publication reports: In both blood and tumor samples, malignant tumors were reported to have significantly higher TCR beta diversity than benign nodules.

No treatment had been received by any patient before thyroid surgery. Using T-cell receptor beta sequencing, the researchers looked back retrospectively at clinical samples from patients, gathered between about 2012 and 2019. This clone was seen many times. No cognate antigen has been identified for it. No qualities accompany the bases; no much larger clone lies one base away. There are 14 amino acids in the CDR3, from cysteine to phenylalanine inclusive. CDR3 DNA is the only sequence kept; it has 42 bases, read in frame from the first base. The germline V gene sets CDR1 to MDHEN and CDR2 to SYDVKM. The germline ends are 14 bases apart after V is trimmed by 4 bases and J by 8 bases.

The rearranged chain carries TRBV28 and TRBJ1-4, with TRBD1 perhaps the D gene, on 5 matching bases. What was sequenced was blood. The TCR was taken from a female donor with papillary thyroid cancer or a benign thyroid nodule (not recorded which). Some clones in this sample may be carry-over from other donors' samples. The sequence in DNA is TGTGCCAGCAGTTCAGCAGGGTTACGGGAAAAACTGTTTTTT. Its protein product is CASSSAGLREKLFF. Extended through the reference TRBV28 and TRBJ1-4 proteins, this CDR3 yields the full variable domain: DVKVTQSSRYLVKRTGEKVFLECVQDMDHENMFWYRQDPGLGLRLIYFSYDVKMKEKGDIPEGYSVSREKKERFSLILESASTNQTSMYLCASSSAGLREKLFFGSGTQLSVL.